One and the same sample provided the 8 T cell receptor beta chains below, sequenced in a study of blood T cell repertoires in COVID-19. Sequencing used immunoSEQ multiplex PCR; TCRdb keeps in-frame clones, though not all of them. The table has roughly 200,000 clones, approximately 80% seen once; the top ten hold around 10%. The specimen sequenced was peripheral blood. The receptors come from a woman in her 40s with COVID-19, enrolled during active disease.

CDR3 nucleotide sequence: TGTGCCAGTAGTAACCCTTGGGCTAGCACAGATACGCAGTATTTT. It specifies CASSNPWASTDTQYF. The chain recombines TRBV19 with TRBJ2-3; D gene unclear. Trimming left V 4 bases short and J 0 bases short, with 11 bases between. The CDR3 sequence is 15 residues long. Germline CDR1 and CDR2: LNHDA and SQIVND (reference sequence).

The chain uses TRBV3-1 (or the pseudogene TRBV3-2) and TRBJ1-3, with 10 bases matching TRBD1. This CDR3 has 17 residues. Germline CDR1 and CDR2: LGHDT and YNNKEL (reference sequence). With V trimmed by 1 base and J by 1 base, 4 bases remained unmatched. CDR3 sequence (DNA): TGTGCCAGCAGCCAAGGGGGACAGGGGAAATCTGGAAACACCATATATTTT. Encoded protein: CASSQGGQGKSGNTIYF.

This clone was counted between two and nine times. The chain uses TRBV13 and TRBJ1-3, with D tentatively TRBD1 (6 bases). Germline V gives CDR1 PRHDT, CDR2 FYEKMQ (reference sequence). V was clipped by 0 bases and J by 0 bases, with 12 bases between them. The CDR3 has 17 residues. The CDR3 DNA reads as TGTGCCAGCAGCTTAGGCCCGGGACACCACTCTGGAAACACCATATATTTT. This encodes CASSLGPGHHSGNTIYF.

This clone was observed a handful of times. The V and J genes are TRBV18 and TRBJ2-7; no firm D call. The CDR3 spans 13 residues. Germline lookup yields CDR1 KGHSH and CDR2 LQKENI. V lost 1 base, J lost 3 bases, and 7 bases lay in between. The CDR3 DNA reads TGTGCCAGCTCACCACGGGCAGACTACGAGCAGTACGTC. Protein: CASSPRADYEQYV.

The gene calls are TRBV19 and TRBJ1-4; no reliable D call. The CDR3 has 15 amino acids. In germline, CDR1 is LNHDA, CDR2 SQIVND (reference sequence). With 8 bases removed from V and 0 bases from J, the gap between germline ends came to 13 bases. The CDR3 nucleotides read TGTGCCAGTCGGATGAGGGAATCAACTAATGAAAAACTGTTTTTT. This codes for CASRMRESTNEKLFF.

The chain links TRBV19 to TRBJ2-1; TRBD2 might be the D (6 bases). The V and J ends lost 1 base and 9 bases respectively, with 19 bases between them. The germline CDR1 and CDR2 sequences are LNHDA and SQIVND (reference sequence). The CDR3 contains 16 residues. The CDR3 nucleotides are TGTGCCAGTAGTATAGTTGGGTCAGGGAGGAGAGGTGAGCAGTTCTTC. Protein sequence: CASSIVGSGRRGEQFF. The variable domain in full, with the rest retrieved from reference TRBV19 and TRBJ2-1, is DGGITQSPKYLFRKEGQNVTLSCEQNLNHDAMYWYRQDPGQGLRLIYYSQIVNDFQKGDIAEGYSVSREKKESFPLTVTSAQKNPTAFYLCASSIVGSGRRGEQFFGPGTRLTVL.

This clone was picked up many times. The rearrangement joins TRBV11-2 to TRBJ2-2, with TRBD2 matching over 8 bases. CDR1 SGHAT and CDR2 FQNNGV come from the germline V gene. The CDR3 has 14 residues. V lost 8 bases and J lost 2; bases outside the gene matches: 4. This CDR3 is CASPGGPNTGELFF. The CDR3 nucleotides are TGTGCCAGCCCGGGGGGGCCCAACACCGGGGAGCTGTTTTTT. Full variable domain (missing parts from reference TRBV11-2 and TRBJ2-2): EAGVAQSPRYKIIEKRQSVAFWCNPISGHATLYWYQQILGQGPKLLIQFQNNGVVDDSQLPKDRFSAERLKGVDSTLKIQPAKLEDSAVYLCASPGGPNTGELFFGEGSRLTVL.

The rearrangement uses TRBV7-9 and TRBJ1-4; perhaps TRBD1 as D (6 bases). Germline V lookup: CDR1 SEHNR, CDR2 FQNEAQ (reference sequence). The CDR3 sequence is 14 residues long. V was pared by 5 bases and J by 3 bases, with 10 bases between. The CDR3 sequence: CASSPTGSNEKLFF. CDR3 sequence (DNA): TGTGCCAGCAGCCCGACAGGATCTAATGAAAAACTGTTTTTT. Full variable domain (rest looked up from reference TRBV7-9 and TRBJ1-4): DTGVSQNPRHKITKRGQNVTFRCDPISEHNRLYWYRQTLGQGPEFLTYFQNEAQLEKSRLLSDRFSAERPKGSFSTLEIQRTEQGDSAMYLCASSPTGSNEKLFFGSGTQLSVL.